The 15 T cell receptor beta chains presented below share a single source sample, sequenced in a study of sequential checkpoint blockade in melanoma. Sequencing was performed with immunoSEQ multiplex PCR; in TCRdb, only in-frame clones are kept and a portion is missing. The data show about 2,400 clones, roughly 15% seen once. Treatment meaning: randomized to nivolumab then ipilimumab (arm A) or the reverse (arm B). The material sequenced was tumor tissue (inferred from file names), taken from a patient given nivolumab and ipilimumab in sequence. These receptors originate from a human donor with melanoma.

The gene calls are TRBV18 and TRBJ1-1, with TRBD1 matching over 8 bases. The J segment lost 3 bases and the V segment lost 2 bases, leaving 11 bases of the junction unmatched. CDR3 size: 17 residues. Germline CDR1 and CDR2: KGHSH and LQKENI. In DNA, the CDR3 is TGTGCCAGCTCACCAAGTCGGTCAGGGGGCGCGGACACTGAAGCTTTCTTT. Amino acid sequence: CASSPSRSGGADTEAFF.

The V gene is TRBV19, the J gene TRBJ1-5; TRBD1 matches 9 bases. The CDR3 consists of 17 residues. J lost 4 bases, V lost 5 bases, and 12 bases had no gene match. From germline, CDR1 is LNHDA and CDR2 SQIVND (reference sequence). CDR3 region: CASSHPRDRAPNQPQHF. CDR3 bases: TGTGCCAGTAGTCACCCCCGGGACAGGGCCCCAAATCAGCCCCAGCATTTT. Full variable domain (missing parts from reference TRBV19 and TRBJ1-5): DGGITQSPKYLFRKEGQNVTLSCEQNLNHDAMYWYRQDPGQGLRLIYYSQIVNDFQKGDIAEGYSVSREKKESFPLTVTSAQKNPTAFYLCASSHPRDRAPNQPQHFGDGTRLSIL.

By proportion, this clone is medium-sized. The V gene is TRBV11-3, the J gene TRBJ2-2; 12 positions agree with TRBD2. Germline V CDR1 and CDR2: SGHNT, YENEEA. Losses at the gene ends were 5 bases for V and 7 bases for J; bases not matched to a gene: 8. This CDR3 has 16 amino acids. Here the CDR3 DNA reads TGTGCCAGCAGCCCTCTAGCGGGAGGGCTCAACGGGGAGCTGTTTTTT. It codes for CASSPLAGGLNGELFF.

This clone was seen ten or more times. The chain couples TRBV11-3 to TRBJ1-1, with D perhaps matching TRBD1 (5 bases). The V and J ends lost 5 bases and 1 base respectively, with 11 bases between them. Germline CDR1 is SGHNT and CDR2 is YENEEA. The CDR3 totals 14 residues. CDR3 DNA: TGTGCCAGCAGCGCCGGGGGAGCGAACACTGAAGCTTTCTTT. Amino acid sequence: CASSAGGANTEAFF.

The chain carries TRBV11-3 and TRBJ1-1; possible D gene TRBD1, 6 bases. CDR3 length: 15 residues. CDR1 is SGHNT, CDR2 YENEEA, per germline. V dropped 1 base and J dropped 0 bases, with 9 bases sitting between them. CDR3 DNA: TGTGCCAGCAGCTTAGGACAGGATTTGAACACTGAAGCTTTCTTT. This encodes CASSLGQDLNTEAFF. The entire variable domain, with the rest obtained from reference TRBV11-3 and TRBJ1-1, is as follows: EAGVVQSPRYKIIEKKQPVAFWCNPISGHNTLYWYLQNLGQGPELLIRYENEEAVDDSQLPKDRFSAERLKGVDSTLKIQPAELGDSAVYLCASSLGQDLNTEAFFGQGTRLTVV.

This clone has a handful of counts. The chain is built from TRBV28 and TRBJ2-1; the D gene is possibly TRBD2 (5 bases). Trimming cost V 5 bases and J 1 base, with 15 bases left between them. From germline, CDR1 is MDHEN and CDR2 SYDVKM. This CDR3 spans 16 amino acids. The CDR3 region is CASSPLGGWSYNEQFF. The CDR3 DNA sequence: TGTGCCAGCAGTCCTCTAGGCGGGTGGTCCTACAATGAGCAGTTCTTC. The full variable domain, its missing parts supplied by reference TRBV28 and TRBJ2-1, is DVKVTQSSRYLVKRTGEKVFLECVQDMDHENMFWYRQDPGLGLRLIYFSYDVKMKEKGDIPEGYSVSREKKERFSLILESASTNQTSMYLCASSPLGGWSYNEQFFGPGTRLTVL.

This rearrangement joins TRBV5-1 to TRBJ1-2; 8 bases map to TRBD1. V shed 0 bases and J 0 bases; nucleotides not matched to a gene: 4. This CDR3 comprises 16 residues. Germline loops: CDR1 SGHRS, CDR2 YFSETQ. The DNA for the CDR3 is TGCGCCAGCAGCTTGGAACCGGGACAGGCTAACTATGGCTACACCTTC. This sequence encodes CASSLEPGQANYGYTF.

The sample holds a few counts of this clone. The chain is built from TRBV12-5 and TRBJ2-2; no clear D gene. Looked up from germline, CDR1 is LGHNT and CDR2 is FRNRAP. This CDR3 has 11 residues. CDR3 sequence reads: CASTRRRELFF. The CDR3 DNA reads as TGTGCCAGCACCCGAAGGCGGGAGCTGTTTTTT. The whole variable domain, filled in from reference TRBV12-5 and TRBJ2-2, reads DARVTQTPRHKVTEMGQEVTMRCQPILGHNTVFWYRQTMMQGLELLAYFRNRAPLDDSGMPKDRFSAEMPDATLATLKIQPSEPRDSAVYFCASTRRRELFFGEGSRLTVL.

V usage is TRBV6-8 and J usage is TRBJ2-3; maybe TRBD2 (6 bases). Germline V gene sequence: CDR1 MNHGY, CDR2 SAAAGT. This CDR3 is 16 amino acids long. The V end lost 8 bases, the J end lost 2 bases, and 20 bases lay between the germline ends. As DNA, the CDR3 is TGTGCCAGCCGGCCGACTACGAGCGGGTCCACAGATACGCAGTATTTT. Translating it yields CASRPTTSGSTDTQYF.

In this sample, this clone is large. The V and J genes are TRBV9 and TRBJ2-3; no clear D. This CDR3 region has 15 residues. Germline V gene sequence: CDR1 SGDLS, CDR2 YYNGEE. V lost 0 bases and J lost 0, with 8 bases in between. The CDR3 protein is CASSVDQSSTDTQYF. CDR3 DNA sequence: TGTGCCAGCAGCGTAGACCAGTCGAGCACAGATACGCAGTATTTT.

The chain recombines TRBV28 with TRBJ2-7; TRBD2 matches 8 bases. Germline-derived CDR1 and CDR2 are MDHEN and SYDVKM. J was trimmed by 9 bases and V by 6 bases; bases with no gene match: 19. CDR3 length equals 16 residues. The CDR3 nucleotides are TGTGCCAGCAGCCCCCCCGGGAGGGCCTTAGAGCGGGGGCAGTACTTC. It specifies CASSPPGRALERGQYF.

Judged by abundance, this clone is medium-sized. CDR3: CASSVQQTNEQFF. The DNA for the CDR3 is TGTGCCAGCAGCGTACAACAGACAAATGAGCAGTTCTTC. V and J are TRBV9 and TRBJ2-1; D call uncertain. V was cut by 1 base and J by 7 bases, with 9 bases left in between. Germline CDR1 is SGDLS and CDR2 is YYNGEE. The CDR3 runs to 13 residues.

This chain uses TRBV7-1 with TRBJ2-7; D is unresolved. TRBV7-1 is placed among ORFs of uncertain function. Trimming pared 4 bases from V and 4 bases from J, leaving 11 bases between. The CDR3 spans 13 residues. CDR3 nucleotide sequence: TGTGCCAGCAGCTTCGGCCGAGAATACGAGCAGTACTTC. It specifies CASSFGREYEQYF.

This chain uses TRBV28 with TRBJ1-2; possibly TRBD1 for D (5 bases). This CDR3 spans 15 amino acids. CDR1 MDHEN and CDR2 SYDVKM come from the germline V gene. V gave up 5 bases and J gave up 8 bases, with 21 bases separating them. The CDR3 nucleotides are TGTGCCAGCAGTACTCGGGACCGTAATGCTAAGGGCTACACCTTC. Amino acids: CASSTRDRNAKGYTF.

A few counts support this clone. Here the CDR3 DNA reads TGTGCCAGCAGCTCGCCCCCAGCCTCCTACGAGCAGTACTTC. Translated, it gives CASSSPPASYEQYF. The chain employs TRBV11-3 and TRBJ2-7; D not resolved. Per germline, CDR1 SGHNT and CDR2 YENEEA. Trimming took off 4 bases at V and 0 bases at J, with 10 bases between the two ends. There are 14 residues in the CDR3.